Following are 27 T cell receptor beta chains from one sample sequenced in a study of CD8+ T cells in alopecia areata. About five patients' sorted CD4+ cells yielded CD25+CD127- cells. It was cDNA, reverse transcribed from extracted RNA, that served as the sequencing template. Sequenced by immunoSEQ multiplex PCR; TCRdb stores in-frame clones only, minus some. The data hold several thousand clones, with just over 70% observed a single time. Sequencing was performed on CD4+ Tregs sorted from blood. These TCRs come from a human donor with alopecia areata.

This clone was seen just once. V and J are TRBV4-3 and TRBJ2-7, with 9 bases identical to TRBD2. The trim removed 0 bases at V and 3 bases at J, leaving 3 bases unmatched. This CDR3 comprises 15 residues. Germline V gives CDR1 LGHNA, CDR2 YSLEER. CDR3 nucleotide sequence: TGCGCCAGCAGCCAAGATCTAGCGGGGCTCTACGAGCAGTACTTC. Translating it yields CASSQDLAGLYEQYF.

The CDR3 spells CASSLGLAGDTDTQYF. The CDR3 coding sequence is TGCGCCAGCAGCTTAGGACTAGCGGGGGACACAGATACGCAGTATTTT. The chain has TRBV5-1 and TRBJ2-3; 13 bases agree with TRBD2. The CDR3 runs 16 residues. With 2 bases clipped from V and 2 bases from J, the junction kept 2 bases outside the gene matches. The V gene's germline CDR1 is SGHRS and CDR2 YFSETQ.

This rearrangement joins TRBV10-2 to TRBJ2-7; unclear D gene. Germline V lookup: CDR1 WSHSY, CDR2 SAAADI. This CDR3 has 14 amino acids. Trimming left V 2 bases short and J 0 bases short, with 8 bases between. CDR3 protein: CASSEARRSYEQYF. In nucleotides, the CDR3 is TGCGCCAGCAGTGAGGCCCGCCGCTCCTACGAGCAGTACTTC.

The chain is built from TRBV27 and TRBJ1-1; D remains ambiguous. Trimming removed 3 bases at V and 4 bases at J, with 9 bases between. Per the germline V gene, CDR1 is MNHEY and CDR2 is SMNVEV (reference sequence). The CDR3 contains 13 residues. The chain's CDR3 is CASSFWQSTEAFF. Written as DNA, the CDR3 is TGTGCCAGCAGTTTTTGGCAGAGCACTGAAGCTTTCTTT.

This CDR3 is CASSQGSRGPVGYTF. The CDR3 nucleotides are TGTGCCAGCAGCCAAGGCAGCAGGGGGCCCGTGGGCTACACCTTC. This chain joins TRBV4-2 and TRBJ1-2; TRBD1 matches at 8 bases. V trimming: 1 base; J trimming: 8 bases; junction bases outside the gene matches: 9. The CDR3 runs to 15 residues. CDR1 and CDR2 (germline): LGHNA, YNFKEQ.

V and J are TRBV19 and TRBJ2-1; TRBD2 agrees at 7 bases. The CDR3 is made up of 16 amino acids. J was trimmed by 3 bases and V by 1 base; bases with no gene match: 6. Germline V CDR1 and CDR2: LNHDA, SQIVND (reference sequence). The CDR3 DNA sequence: TGTGCCAGTAGTATAGGGAGCGGGGACCTCTACAATGAGCAGTTCTTC. This translates into CASSIGSGDLYNEQFF.

The table lists this clone with a few counts. V gene TRBV7-2 combines with J gene TRBJ1-2, with D unclear. This CDR3 contains 14 residues. The germline V and J ends were trimmed by 5 bases and 5 bases, with 15 bases remaining between them. The germline V gene encodes CDR1 SGHTA and CDR2 FQGNSA. CDR3 sequence (DNA): TGTGCCAGCAGCGCGAACTACGGAGATTATGGCTACACCTTC. This gives the protein CASSANYGDYGYTF.

This clone was counted a few times. The chain links TRBV7-8 to TRBJ2-3; D is unclear. Between the trimmed V and J ends, which lost 5 bases and 4 bases, there was a span of 13 bases. The CDR3 spans 14 residues. Germline-derived CDR1 and CDR2 are SGHVS and FQNEAQ. The CDR3 is CASSQSFVADTQYF. The CDR3, as DNA: TGTGCCAGCAGCCAGAGCTTTGTGGCAGATACGCAGTATTTT. Full variable domain (rest looked up from reference TRBV7-8 and TRBJ2-3): GAGVSQSPRYKVAKRGQDVALRCDPISGHVSLFWYQQALGQGPEFLTYFQNEAQLDKSGLPSDRFFAERPEGSVSTLKIQRTQQEDSAVYLCASSQSFVADTQYFGPGTRLTVL.

This clone was seen only once. The chain links TRBV4-2 to TRBJ2-3, with 7 bases aligning to TRBD2. Per germline, CDR1 LGHNA and CDR2 YNFKEQ. V lost 2 bases to trimming and J lost 6 bases; unmatched junction nucleotides: 14. The CDR3 contains 17 residues. The CDR3 is CASSQTLADLLGDTQYF. CDR3 coding DNA: TGTGCCAGCAGCCAAACGCTAGCGGACCTCCTTGGGGATACGCAGTATTTT.

The chain links TRBV29-1 to TRBJ2-5, with 10 bases identical to TRBD2. The CDR3 is made up of 14 amino acids. The V and J ends lost 7 bases and 5 bases, in that order; junction bases with no gene match: 10. Germline CDR1 is SQVTM and CDR2 is ANQGSEA. CDR3 coding DNA: TGCAGCGCGGCTACTAGCGGGAACTGGGAGACCCAGTACTTC. It specifies CSAATSGNWETQYF.

This clone has a handful of counts. This chain connects TRBV7-9 to TRBJ1-5, with unresolved D. With 3 bases removed from V and 2 bases from J, the gap between germline ends came to 2 bases. Germline V lookup: CDR1 SEHNR, CDR2 FQNEAQ (reference sequence). The CDR3 runs to 12 residues. The CDR3 DNA follows: TGTGCCAGCAGCTTTGGCAATCAGCCCCAGCATTTT. Protein sequence: CASSFGNQPQHF.

In nucleotides, the CDR3 is TGTGCCAGCAGCATTCGACTAGTGGTTGATACGCAGTATTTT. Residues: CASSIRLVVDTQYF. The chain links TRBV7-2 to TRBJ2-3, with a possible D match to TRBD2 (6 bases). Germline-derived CDR1 and CDR2 are SGHTA and FQGNSA. V lost 5 bases and J lost 6, with 15 bases in between. This CDR3 has 14 residues.

V usage is TRBV14 and J usage is TRBJ1-5; D not certain. Germline values: CDR1 SGHDN, CDR2 FVKESK. CDR3 length: 18 amino acids. V dropped 4 bases and J dropped 5 bases, with 24 bases sitting between them. The CDR3 loop is CASSPIKKNSYPYQPQHF. The CDR3 DNA reads as TGTGCCAGCAGCCCCATAAAGAAGAACAGCTACCCTTATCAGCCCCAGCATTTT.

The gene calls are TRBV2 and TRBJ2-7; D remains ambiguous. This CDR3 contains 11 residues. Germline assignment: CDR1 SNHLY and CDR2 FYNNEI. V was clipped by 5 bases and J by 4 bases, with 6 bases between them. The CDR3 nucleotides read TGTGCCAGCAGTTATCTTTACGAGCAGTACTTC. Translated, it gives CASSYLYEQYF.

The gene calls are TRBV7-6 and TRBJ2-5; the D gene could be TRBD1 or TRBD2 (5 bases each). Between the trimmed V and J ends, which lost 1 base and 3 bases, there was a span of 12 bases. The length of the CDR3 is 15 residues. Per germline, CDR1 SGHVS and CDR2 FNYEAQ. CDR3 sequence reads: CASSLGGWGEETQYF. The CDR3, as DNA: TGTGCCAGCAGCTTAGGGGGCTGGGGAGAAGAGACCCAGTACTTC.

This clone showed up just once. V gene TRBV23-1 combines with J gene TRBJ1-2, with TRBD1 matching over 9 bases. TRBV23-1 is an ORF for which the function is uncertain. V lost 0 bases to trimming and J lost 3 bases; unmatched junction nucleotides: 5. This CDR3 spans 16 amino acids. The CDR3 nucleotides are TGCGCCAGCAGTCAATCACCGGGACAGGGACACTATGGCTACACCTTC. It translates to CASSQSPGQGHYGYTF.

The chain employs TRBV2 and TRBJ2-5, with 9 bases that match TRBD2. CDR3 length: 20 residues. V lost 10 bases, J lost 5 bases, and 29 bases stayed unmatched. The V gene's germline CDR1 is SNHLY and CDR2 FYNNEI. CDR3 residues: CAIIKETGQQNSGSGETQYF. Here the CDR3 DNA reads TGTGCCATCATTAAAGAAACGGGACAGCAAAATAGCGGGAGCGGGGAGACCCAGTACTTC.

This clone was seen more than once but under ten times. The V and J genes are TRBV7-9 and TRBJ2-5, with 8 bases identical to TRBD1. Germline CDR1 SEHNR, CDR2 FQNEAQ (reference sequence). The CDR3 totals 15 residues. V trimming: 5 bases; J trimming: 3 bases; junction bases outside the gene matches: 8. CDR3 sequence: CASSQLDRGEETQYF. The CDR3 DNA sequence: TGTGCCAGCAGCCAACTCGACAGGGGAGAAGAGACCCAGTACTTC.

The CDR3 is CASTPGLAGAYNEQFF. In DNA, the CDR3 is TGTGCCAGCACCCCGGGACTAGCGGGAGCTTACAATGAGCAGTTCTTC. The rearrangement uses TRBV5-6 and TRBJ2-1; 14 bases are a match to TRBD2. This CDR3 comprises 16 residues. Germline V gives CDR1 SGHDT, CDR2 YYEEEE. Losses at the gene ends were 6 bases for V and 4 bases for J; bases not matched to a gene: 6. Using reference TRBV5-6 and TRBJ2-1 for the parts outside the CDR3, the full variable domain is DAGVTQSPTHLIKTRGQQVTLRCSPKSGHDTVSWYQQALGQGPQFIFQYYEEEERQRGNFPDRFSGHQFPNYSSELNVNALLLGDSALYLCASTPGLAGAYNEQFFGPGTRLTVL.

This sequence joins TRBV19 and TRBJ1-1; no clear D. The V end lost 4 bases, the J end lost 0 bases, and 6 bases lay between the germline ends. The germline V gene has CDR1 LNHDA and CDR2 SQIVND (reference sequence). This CDR3 contains 13 residues. CDR3 DNA: TGTGCCAGTAGTACGCGACTGAACACTGAAGCTTTCTTT. Protein product: CASSTRLNTEAFF.

CDR3 protein: CASSYNTGELFF. Here the CDR3 DNA reads TGTGCCAGCAGCTATAACACCGGGGAGCTGTTTTTT. The chain joins TRBV5-5 to TRBJ2-2; no clear D gene. This CDR3 region has 12 residues. V was clipped by 3 bases and J by 2 bases, with 2 bases between them. The germline gives CDR1 SGHKS, CDR2 YYEKEE (reference sequence).

This clone occurred once. The genes are TRBV28 and TRBJ1-4; possibly TRBD1 for D (5 bases). The V gene's germline CDR1 is MDHEN and CDR2 SYDVKM. V lost 6 bases to trimming and J lost 7 bases, with 15 bases between them. The CDR3 length is 14 residues. CDR3 protein: CASSYTGMSEKLFF. CDR3 nucleotides: TGTGCCAGCAGCTACACAGGAATGAGTGAAAAACTGTTTTTT.

The chain links TRBV27 to TRBJ2-6, with D possibly matching TRBD1 (6 bases). With 7 bases removed from V and 1 base from J, the gap between germline ends came to 11 bases. The germline V gene has CDR1 MNHEY and CDR2 SMNVEV (reference sequence). The CDR3 is 15 residues long. The CDR3 is CASTDRSSGANVLTF. DNA of the CDR3: TGTGCCAGCACTGACAGGAGTTCTGGGGCCAACGTCCTGACTTTC.

The rearrangement joins TRBV18 to TRBJ1-1; unclear D gene. The CDR3 extends over 13 amino acids. The V end was cut by 2 bases, the J end by 4 bases, with 8 bases between. Germline CDR1 and CDR2: KGHSH and LQKENI. DNA for the CDR3: TGTGCCAGCTCACCAGACGGAACCACTGAAGCTTTCTTT. It specifies CASSPDGTTEAFF.

The V call is TRBV19, the J call TRBJ1-5; TRBD1 matches at 8 bases. The CDR3 length is 15 residues. CDR1 LNHDA and CDR2 SQIVND come from the germline V gene (reference sequence). Unmatched junction bases numbered 8, after V lost 6 bases and J lost 4 bases. CDR3 bases: TGTGCCAGTAGCGCGGGACAGGTAAGGAATCAGCCCCAGCATTTT. Translated, it gives CASSAGQVRNQPQHF.

The chain is built from TRBV6-1 and TRBJ2-7, with 8 bases aligning to TRBD2. Germline CDR1 reads MNHNS; CDR2 reads SASEGT. V shed 2 bases, J shed 5 bases, and the junction held 8 bases outside the gene matches. This CDR3 spans 15 amino acids. The CDR3 sequence: CASSERYVAGHEQYF. The CDR3 bases are TGTGCCAGCAGTGAACGTTATGTAGCGGGACACGAGCAGTACTTC.

The chain is built from TRBV5-1 and TRBJ2-7, with D possibly being TRBD1 or TRBD2 (6 bases each). The V end lost 0 bases, the J end lost 5 bases, and 12 bases lay between the germline ends. The CDR3 loop spans 14 amino acids. Germline CDR1 is SGHRS and CDR2 is YFSETQ. CDR3 loop: CASSLAQGGHEQYF. The CDR3 nucleotides read TGCGCCAGCAGCTTGGCACAGGGAGGCCACGAGCAGTACTTC.